The 25 T cell receptor beta chains listed next were all sequenced from one sample in a study of cytomegalovirus exposure and HLA in healthy donors. 13 Jbeta primers and 60 Vbeta primers were used for the PCR. Only in-frame clones appear in the TCRdb table, and some are missing; sequencing was by immunoSEQ multiplex PCR. The sample contains 150,000 to 200,000 clones, 85% of which appear only once. Sequencing was carried out using PBMCs. These receptor sequences come from a woman in her forties or fifties in good health and CMV-seronegative.

The V and J genes are TRBV7-3 and TRBJ2-5; D call uncertain. The V gene lost 5 bases and the J gene lost 4 bases, with 11 bases spanning the gap. CDR1 is SGHTA, CDR2 FQGTGA, per germline. The CDR3 sequence is 13 residues long. The CDR3 coding sequence is TGTGCCAGCAGCCCACGCGCTTCAGAGACCCAGTACTTC. Its protein product is CASSPRASETQYF.

The rearrangement uses TRBV6-1 and TRBJ2-5; 8 nucleotides match TRBD1. Matching the DNA end better, TRBJ2-7 makes the J call doubtful. The CDR3 is 18 amino acids. Germline values: CDR1 MNHNS, CDR2 SASEGT. Written as DNA, the CDR3 is TGTGCCAGCAGTGAAAAATCCAGGGGGCGCACCCGCCCCTACGAGCAGTACTTC. The encoded protein is CASSEKSRGRTRPYEQYF.

The V gene is TRBV6-1, the J gene TRBJ2-3; 14 nucleotides agree with TRBD2. The CDR3 is 17 amino acids. Germline CDR1 is MNHNS and CDR2 is SASEGT. J lost 6 bases, V lost 1 base, and 6 bases had no gene match. In DNA form, the CDR3 reads TGTGCCAGCAGTGAAGGACTAGCGGGAGGGCCAGGGGATACGCAGTATTTT. Translation gives CASSEGLAGGPGDTQYF.

The V and J genes are TRBV13 and TRBJ1-4; 7 bases line up with TRBD1. CDR3 size: 17 residues. CDR1 and CDR2 from the germline V gene are PRHDT and FYEKMQ (reference sequence). V trimming: 5 bases; J trimming: 0 bases; junction bases outside the gene matches: 9. The CDR3 loop reads CASSGGQIGPTNEKLFF. The CDR3 DNA follows: TGTGCCAGCAGCGGGGGACAGATTGGTCCAACTAATGAAAAACTGTTTTTT.

This chain uses TRBV14 with TRBJ2-3; D is unclear. V shed 4 bases and J shed 10 bases, with 24 bases lying between them. The germline V gene encodes CDR1 SGHDN and CDR2 FVKESK. The CDR3 sequence is 16 residues long. The CDR3 is CASSLKTPTQQIPQYF. The CDR3 coding sequence is TGTGCCAGCAGCCTGAAGACCCCGACCCAACAGATCCCGCAGTATTTT.

This clone was counted a few times. V is TRBV9 and J is TRBJ1-5; D possibly corresponds to TRBD1 (6 bases). The length of the CDR3 is 16 residues. The germline gives CDR1 SGDLS, CDR2 YYNGEE. Trimming took 0 bases from V and 0 from J, leaving 10 bases between them. This chain's CDR3 is CASSVAQGYSNQPQHF. The DNA for the CDR3 is TGTGCCAGCAGCGTAGCCCAGGGGTATAGCAATCAGCCCCAGCATTTT.

The V gene is TRBV18, the J gene TRBJ2-2; D is unclear. The CDR3 is 15 residues long. Germline V gene data show CDR1 as KGHSH and CDR2 as LQKENI. Between the trimmed V and J ends, which lost 2 bases and 6 bases, there was a span of 13 bases. The CDR3 DNA sequence: TGTGCCAGCTCACCAACGTCCAGTGTCTCCGGGGAGCTGTTTTTT. Its protein product is CASSPTSSVSGELFF.

The chain recombines TRBV20-1 with TRBJ2-1, with a weak D call TRBD2 (5 bases). Trimming took off 7 bases at V and 5 bases at J, with 9 bases between the two ends. The CDR3 length is 11 residues. Germline CDR1 reads DFQATT; CDR2 reads SNEGSKA (reference sequence). CDR3 region: CSVRGNNEQFF. CDR3 bases: TGCAGTGTACGAGGGAACAATGAGCAGTTCTTC.

This chain links TRBV18 with TRBJ1-3; no firm D call. This CDR3 has 16 residues. Germline V lookup: CDR1 KGHSH, CDR2 LQKENI. Trimming shortened V by 3 bases and J by 0 bases, and 12 bases separated the two germline ends. The CDR3: CASSPYSGNSGNTIYF. The CDR3 bases are TGTGCCAGCTCACCTTACTCAGGCAACTCTGGAAACACCATATATTTT.

This clone turned up a few times. J is TRBJ2-1 and V is TRBV10-1; 9 bases align to TRBD1. J was trimmed by 4 bases and V by 8 bases; bases with no gene match: 3. Germline V lookup: CDR1 WNHNN, CDR2 SYGVQD (reference sequence). This CDR3 is 13 amino acids long. The CDR3 nucleotides are TGCGCCAGCGCGACAGGGGGTTACAATGAGCAGTTCTTC. Its protein product is CASATGGYNEQFF.

J is TRBJ1-1 and V is TRBV19, with 7 bases fitting TRBD1. This CDR3 comprises 14 residues. V was pared by 6 bases and J by 5 bases, with 9 bases of the junction left unmatched. Looked up from germline, CDR1 is LNHDA and CDR2 is SQIVND (reference sequence). The CDR3 loop reads CASSLDRAGTEAFF. The CDR3 nucleotides are TGTGCCAGTAGCCTCGACAGGGCGGGAACTGAAGCTTTCTTT.

This sequence joins TRBV18 and TRBJ2-3; no clear D. Germline CDR1 is KGHSH and CDR2 is LQKENI. The CDR3 extends over 13 amino acids. Deletions cut 4 bases from V and 4 bases from J, with 9 bases between. The CDR3 protein is CASSRGSPDTQYF. The CDR3 DNA sequence: TGTGCCAGCTCACGAGGAAGCCCAGATACGCAGTATTTT.

DNA of the CDR3: TGCGCCAGCAGCTTGGGGACAGGGGATGAAAAACTGTTTTTT. It encodes CASSLGTGDEKLFF. The gene calls are TRBV5-1 and TRBJ1-4; 9 nucleotides match TRBD1. With V trimmed by 0 bases and J by 6 bases, 0 bases remained unmatched. Germline CDR1 and CDR2: SGHRS and YFSETQ. The CDR3 extends over 14 amino acids.

The chain recombines TRBV27 with TRBJ1-4; D possibly corresponds to TRBD1 (5 bases). The germline V gene encodes CDR1 MNHEY and CDR2 SMNVEV (reference sequence). Trimming took 8 bases from V and 7 from J, leaving 8 bases between them. The CDR3 contains 11 residues. CDR3 sequence (DNA): TGTGCCAGCGCCGGGGGTGAAAAACTGTTTTTT. It is translated as CASAGGEKLFF.

The chain joins TRBV15 to TRBJ2-3; D is perhaps TRBD2 (5 bases). V lost 1 base and J lost 3, with 20 bases in between. The CDR3 is 18 amino acids. Per the germline V gene, CDR1 is LNHNV and CDR2 is YYDKDF (reference sequence). The CDR3 DNA sequence: TGTGCCACCAGCAGAGGGAGACTCTTTAGTGAGGGAACAGATACGCAGTATTTT. This translates into CATSRGRLFSEGTDTQYF. Full variable domain (rest looked up from reference TRBV15 and TRBJ2-3): DAMVIQNPRYQVTQFGKPVTLSCSQTLNHNVMYWYQQKSSQAPKLLFHYYDKDFNNEADTPDNFQSRRPNTSFCFLDIRSPGLGDTAMYLCATSRGRLFSEGTDTQYFGPGTRLTVL.

This chain links TRBV10-3 with TRBJ2-2, with TRBD1 identical over 7 bases. CDR1 is ENHRY and CDR2 is SYGVKD in the germline V gene. V lost 9 bases and J lost 3; bases outside the gene matches: 10. CDR3 length: 15 residues. CDR3 sequence (DNA): TGTGCCATTAAACGGACAGGTCTGGACACCGGGGAGCTGTTTTTT. Amino acid sequence: CAIKRTGLDTGELFF.

This clone was detected a few times. The chain has TRBV5-1 and TRBJ2-2, with D maybe TRBD2 (5 bases). The CDR3 runs 14 residues. V was cut by 4 bases and J by 3 bases, with 10 bases left in between. Germline CDR1 SGHRS, CDR2 YFSETQ. CDR3 in amino acids: CASSRGRHTGELFF. The DNA of the CDR3 is TGCGCCAGCAGCAGAGGGAGACACACCGGGGAGCTGTTTTTT.

V and J are TRBV5-1 and TRBJ2-4, with a possible D match to TRBD2 (7 bases). The CDR3 consists of 15 residues. CDR1 SGHRS and CDR2 YFSETQ come from the germline V gene. Trimming took 3 bases from V and 0 from J, leaving 10 bases between them. In nucleotides, the CDR3 is TGCGCCAGCAGCTGGCGGGGGCTAGCCAAAAACATTCAGTACTTC. It codes for CASSWRGLAKNIQYF.

This CDR3 is CASSWTSGGTEQYF. In DNA form, the CDR3 reads TGTGCCAGCAGTTGGACTAGCGGGGGTACAGAGCAGTACTTC. The V gene is TRBV27, the J gene TRBJ2-7; 13 bases map to TRBD2. The CDR3 length is 14 residues. Germline assignment: CDR1 MNHEY and CDR2 SMNVEV (reference sequence). The trim removed 4 bases at V and 7 bases at J, leaving 4 bases unmatched.

The chain combines TRBV29-1 with TRBJ2-1; 11 bases are a match to TRBD1. The V segment lost 0 bases and the J segment 7 bases; nucleotides outside the gene matches: 5. The CDR3 contains 15 residues. In germline, CDR1 is SQVTM, CDR2 ANQGSEA. CDR3 loop: CSVEDRGQGGNEQFF. DNA of the CDR3: TGCAGCGTTGAAGATCGGGGACAGGGGGGGAATGAGCAGTTCTTC.

This clone came up a few times. The chain is built from TRBV10-3 and TRBJ1-1; 7 nucleotides align to TRBD1. Losses at the gene ends were 4 bases for V and 1 base for J; bases not matched to a gene: 3. Germline lookup yields CDR1 ENHRY and CDR2 SYGVKD. This CDR3 is built from 14 residues. The CDR3 bases are TGTGCCATCAGTGCCCAGGGGGGGAACACTGAAGCTTTCTTT. It yields the protein CAISAQGGNTEAFF.

V gene TRBV19 combines with J gene TRBJ1-1, with a weak D call TRBD1 (5 bases). Germline V gene sequence: CDR1 LNHDA, CDR2 SQIVND (reference sequence). The CDR3 has 15 residues. V was shortened by 7 bases and J by 8 bases, with 23 bases between the two germline ends. The CDR3 DNA sequence: TGTGCCAGTAAGTTGTTTGTTGGGACTCTGGACGAAGCTTTCTTT. Amino acid sequence: CASKLFVGTLDEAFF.

V is TRBV6-6 and J is TRBJ1-1; possibly TRBD1 for D (5 bases). Germline V lookup: CDR1 MNHNY, CDR2 SVGAGI (reference sequence). This CDR3 region has 12 residues. V lost 4 bases to trimming and J lost 3 bases, with 6 bases between them. The CDR3 here is CASSWGDTEAFF. CDR3 nucleotide sequence: TGTGCCAGCAGTTGGGGGGACACTGAAGCTTTCTTT.

The gene calls are TRBV4-3 and TRBJ2-7, with no clear D. The V and J ends lost 1 base and 9 bases respectively, with 16 bases between them. CDR3 length equals 14 residues. Germline CDR1 reads LGHNA; CDR2 reads YSLEER. Here the CDR3 reads CASSQGLPSCGQYF. CDR3 nucleotide sequence: TGCGCCAGCAGCCAAGGACTGCCTAGTTGCGGGCAGTACTTC.

The gene calls are TRBV28 and TRBJ2-7, with 7 nucleotides matching TRBD1. The germline gives CDR1 MDHEN, CDR2 SYDVKM. The length of the CDR3 is 15 residues. Unmatched junction bases numbered 7, after V lost 5 bases and J lost 0 bases. Here the CDR3 reads CASSRRDSYSYEQYF. CDR3 DNA sequence: TGTGCCAGCAGTCGACGGGACAGCTACTCCTACGAGCAGTACTTC.